This passage covers 4 T cell receptor beta chains from one sample sequenced in a study of T cell changes during pregnancy in multiple sclerosis (dated by TCRdb to 2018 to 2020). Libraries were built with the immunoSEQ multiplex PCR assay. Drawn from immuneACCESS, this table holds only the in-frame rearrangements with V and J called that TCRdb kept. Clones are partly lost; checked studies trace under half to an unresolved V gene and leave the rest unexplained. Here the sample has about 52,000 clones; approximately 92% occur a single time. Of the sample, less than 0.4% is held by the ten largest clones. This material consisted of CD4+ T cells from peripheral blood mononuclear cells, taken before pregnancy. These receptor sequences come from a female donor with multiple sclerosis, enrolled in a pregnancy study.

This chain links TRBV9 with TRBJ1-2; the D is unclear. V was cut by 1 base and J by 5 bases, with 12 bases left in between. CDR3 length equals 14 residues. Germline CDR1 SGDLS, CDR2 YYNGEE. CDR3 region: CASSVYDTGYGYTF. The CDR3 coding sequence is TGTGCCAGCAGCGTATACGACACTGGATATGGCTACACCTTC.

This rearrangement joins TRBV30 to TRBJ1-4, with 8 bases fitting TRBD1. Germline CDR1 and CDR2: GTSNPN and SVGIG (reference sequence). Trimming took 2 bases from V and 5 from J; bases not matched to a gene: 7. This CDR3 is built from 15 residues. DNA for the CDR3: TGTGCCTGGAGTAGACAGGGGATAGCCAATGAAAAACTGTTTTTT. It translates to CAWSRQGIANEKLFF.

The rearrangement uses TRBV27 and TRBJ2-5, with 7 nucleotides matching TRBD2. The germline gives CDR1 MNHEY, CDR2 SMNVEV (reference sequence). J gave up 8 bases and V 5 bases, and 11 bases lay outside the gene matches. The CDR3 length is 14 residues. This chain's CDR3 is CASSPRFGTTTQYF. The CDR3 region has the DNA TGTGCCAGCAGTCCAAGATTCGGGACTACCACCCAGTACTTC.

The rearrangement uses TRBV4-1 and TRBJ2-7; tentative D call: TRBD1 (6 bases). The CDR3 runs to 15 residues. CDR1 is MGHRA and CDR2 is YSYEKL in the germline V gene. V gave up 0 bases and J gave up 3 bases, with 12 bases separating them. CDR3 sequence (DNA): TGCGCCAGCAGCCAAGATTTAGGACAGCACTACGAGCAGTACTTC. Translating it yields CASSQDLGQHYEQYF.